The clone carrying this TCR beta chain was recorded a few times. This specimen belongs to a study of control samples from healthy donors and cancer patients. Assay used: immunoSEQ multiplex PCR; TCRdb lists only in-frame clones, some missing. The sample includes approximately 98,000 clones, 82% of them seen just once. This CDR3 has 14 residues. CDR1 and CDR2 (germline): MNHEY, SVGEGT. V shed 2 bases and J shed 1 base, with 8 bases lying between them. The chain carries TRBV6-2 or TRBV6-3 and TRBJ1-2, with D possibly being TRBD1 (5 bases). Material: blood. The clonotype comes from a man aged 18 to 29 in good health. The CDR3 coding sequence is TGTGCCAGCAGTTACGGGGACCTTAACTATGGCTACACCTTC. It specifies CASSYGDLNYGYTF.